This TCR beta chain was recovered during a study of response to subunit inactivated influenza vaccine. Study-level findings and limits: The authors offered the suggestion that each seasonal influenza vaccination recruits few new T cells.

TCRdb redid the calling of the RT-PCR reads with MiXCR, one entry per CDR3 protein. Among hundreds of thousands of distinct CDR3 sequences, over 10% were seen once, and the ten largest hold less than 15%. Regarding this clonotype: Its antigen remains unidentified.

The CDR3 extends over 18 amino acids. Per germline, CDR1 MNHNS and CDR2 SASEGT. The V end was cut by 7 bases, the J end by 0 bases, with 22 bases between. The V and J genes are TRBV6-1 and TRBJ2-1; D remains unclear. This clonotype originated in a man aged 50 to 59 who received an inactivated influenza vaccine. The starting material was PBMCs from blood, obtained roughly 6 weeks after vaccination. As DNA, the CDR3 is TGTGCCAGCATAAAGTATGGATATCCCCTGAGCTCCTACAATGAGCAGTTCTTC. This codes for CASIKYGYPLSSYNEQFF.